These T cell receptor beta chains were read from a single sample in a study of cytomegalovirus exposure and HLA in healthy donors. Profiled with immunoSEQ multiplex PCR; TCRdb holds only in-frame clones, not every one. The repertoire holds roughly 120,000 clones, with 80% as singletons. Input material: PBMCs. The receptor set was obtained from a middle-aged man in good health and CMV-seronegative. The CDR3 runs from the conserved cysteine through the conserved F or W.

CASSFRPGRGWTEAFF	TRBJ1-1	16	TRBV11-2
CASSQEADRLGDTQYF	TRBJ2-3	16	TRBV4-3
CASSPGRAYTDTQYF	TRBJ2-3	15	TRBV6-6
CASSPYRGNTEAFF	TRBJ1-1	14	TRBV7-2
CASMKGVYYGYTF	TRBJ1-2	13	TRBV5-6
CSATGASEGYTF	TRBJ1-2	12	TRBV29-1
CASSVGGTGGYTF	TRBJ1-2	13	TRBV9
CASSPNFLGPDTQYF	TRBJ2-3	15	TRBV7-2
CASTGQGGNTIYF	TRBJ1-3	13	TRBV6-6
CASGDLEYQETQYF	TRBJ2-5	14	TRBV28
CASSLVGLAGNEQFF	TRBJ2-1	15	TRBV5-5
CASSTGNQPQHF	TRBJ1-5	12	TRBV6-5
CASSPRTGLNTEAFF	TRBJ1-1	15	TRBV9
CAISEGPEDFYTDTQYF	TRBJ2-3	17	TRBV10-3
CASSYDARGATYEQYF	TRBJ2-7	16	TRBV6-5
CASSQDTSYEQYF	TRBJ2-7	13	TRBV4-3
CASSLTGGYGYPF	TRBJ1-2	13	TRBV5-1
CASRMTDCEAFF	TRBJ1-1	12	TRBV28
CASSLAGAANTDTQYF	TRBJ2-3	16	TRBV11-2
CASSLSSPTGTSYNEQFF	TRBJ2-1	18	TRBV27
CSSSLARRLDLSYGYTF	TRBJ1-2	17	TRBV7-9
CASSQVTGPRNTEAFF	TRBJ1-1	16	TRBV4-2
CASSLVNRVTEAFF	TRBJ1-1	14	TRBV5-1
CAISAPPGNYGYTF	TRBJ1-2	14	TRBV10-3
CSAALGGLESEAFF	TRBJ1-1	14	TRBV29-1
CASSFGGGLEQYF	.	13	TRBV5-6
CASRQGGTYEQYF	TRBJ2-7	13	TRBV19
CASSSRGGSHYEQYF	.	15	TRBV13
CASSPGTGFYEQYF	TRBJ2-7	14	TRBV11-2
CASSPGPGPNTEAFF	TRBJ1-1	15	TRBV7-9
CASSLVGGARADTQYF	TRBJ2-3	16	TRBV7-2
CASSTVVHEKLFF	TRBJ1-4	13	TRBV27
CASSPLQDNDEQYF	TRBJ2-7	14	TRBV4-1
CASSYYPPQPQHF	TRBJ1-5	13	TRBV28
CASSAGQVHEQYF	TRBJ2-7	13	TRBV18
CASSVEETGGSQETQYF	TRBJ2-5	17	TRBV9
CASSPHPGQETQYF	TRBJ2-5	14	TRBV6-6
CASSEIRGTGYGYTF	TRBJ1-2	15	TRBV6-1
CASSLRQRPNTEAFF	TRBJ1-1	15	TRBV18
CSVGRTSVSSEQFF	TRBJ2-1	14	TRBV29-1
CASSAGLAGVTEQFF	TRBJ2-1	15	TRBV7-2
CASSLFPGDYEQYF	TRBJ2-7	14	TRBV27
CASSETGIPSYEQYF	TRBJ2-7	15	TRBV28
CASSSPGGKQYF	TRBJ2-7	12	TRBV28
CASSLLGVTYGYTF	TRBJ1-2	14	TRBV5-1